The T cell receptor beta chain described here comes from a study of Graves' ophthalmopathy and Graves' hyperthyroidism. This clonotype was recorded many times. CDR1 and CDR2 (germline): SNHLY, FYNNEI. This CDR3 comprises 15 residues. V was trimmed by 6 bases and J by 2 bases, leaving 14 bases between them. The authors amplified TCR beta CDR3 regions, and they did so from RNA transcripts for repertoire sequencing. HTBI primers served in a first-round RT-PCR, which a second-round multiplex PCR followed. MiXCR, run by TCRdb on the multiplex PCR reads, gives a single entry per CDR3 protein. Of 560,000 or so distinct CDR3 sequences in the sample, approximately 37% were seen once.

The chain joins TRBV2 to TRBJ1-3; weak D call: TRBD1 (6 bases). The sample taken for sequencing was peripheral blood or thyroid tissue (not recorded which). The receptor comes from an adult man with Graves' hyperthyroidism. CDR3 loop: CASRGQPLAGNTIYF. The CDR3 nucleotides read TGTGCCAGCAGAGGACAGCCGCTCGCTGGAAACACCATATATTTT.